The clone carrying this T cell receptor (beta chain) has at least ten counts. Its antigen is unidentified. The entry originates in a study of T cells in Graves' hyperthyroidism and ophthalmopathy. Overall study results and limits: Ophthalmopathy, as predicted by the model, came a median roughly 6.3 months after the prediction. Stable hyperthyroidism and ophthalmopathy were separated using 13 V-J signatures.

Uncontrolled infection, other autoimmune disease, pregnancy or lactation led to exclusion. Thyroid ultrasound and orbital computed tomography, with clinical symptoms and serum thyroxine and TRAb, informed diagnoses. TCR beta CDR3 sequences were amplified from RNA transcripts. First-round RT-PCR of the TCR CDR3 relied on the HTBI primer set. TCRdb processed the multiplex PCR reads anew with MiXCR; each CDR3 protein has one entry. The sample contains 500,000 to 650,000 distinct CDR3 sequences, around 13% of which appear only once. V lost 4 bases, J lost 4 bases, and 12 bases stayed unmatched. Germline V gene sequence: CDR1 MNHEY, CDR2 SMNVEV (reference sequence). The CDR3 is 16 amino acids.

The sequencing input was blood. The sequence was obtained from a woman in her thirties or forties with Graves' hyperthyroidism. The rearrangement uses TRBV27 and TRBJ2-5, with 7 bases aligning to TRBD1. The CDR3 region has the DNA TGTGCCAGCAGTTCTCTAGGGGGCTATGGTTCAGAGACCCAGTACTTC. It specifies CASSSLGGYGSETQYF.